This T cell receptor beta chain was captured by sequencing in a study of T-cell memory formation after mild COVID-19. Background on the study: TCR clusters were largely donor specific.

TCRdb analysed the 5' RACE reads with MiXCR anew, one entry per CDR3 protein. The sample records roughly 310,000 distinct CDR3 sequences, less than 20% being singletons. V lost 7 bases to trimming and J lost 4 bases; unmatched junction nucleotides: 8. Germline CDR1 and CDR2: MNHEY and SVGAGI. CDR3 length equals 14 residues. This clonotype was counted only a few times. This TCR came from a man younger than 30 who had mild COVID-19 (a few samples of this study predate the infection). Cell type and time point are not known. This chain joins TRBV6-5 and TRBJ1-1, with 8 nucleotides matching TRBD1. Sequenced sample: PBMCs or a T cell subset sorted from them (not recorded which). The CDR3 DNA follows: TGTGCCAGCAATACAGGGGGGGGAACCACTGAAGCTTTCTTT. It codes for CASNTGGGTTEAFF.